The sequence of this TCR beta chain was determined in a study of T cell repertoires in cytomegalovirus infection. Study outcomes and limitations: HLA-C-restricted, CMV-specific TCR beta clonotypes were dominant ex vivo.

TCRdb passed the reads through MiXCR, listing each CDR3 protein once. The table lists approximately 910,000 distinct CDR3 sequences, around 29% of them singletons. Points on this clonotype: Its antigen is currently unknown.

The length of the CDR3 is 15 residues. Germline CDR1 is SGHKS and CDR2 is YYEKEE (reference sequence). Trimming took 2 bases from V and 2 from J, leaving 13 bases between them. This sequence was found in a human donor in good health (CMV status not recorded). Some clones in this sample may be carry-over from other donors' samples. The chain joins TRBV5-5 to TRBJ2-5; D is possibly TRBD2 (5 bases). Source: cultured CD8+ T cells from PBMCs, taken from culture after CMV antigen stimulation. CDR3 loop: CASSFGRVGQETQYF. CDR3 in DNA: TGTGCCAGCAGCTTTGGGCGGGTGGGGCAAGAGACCCAGTACTTC.